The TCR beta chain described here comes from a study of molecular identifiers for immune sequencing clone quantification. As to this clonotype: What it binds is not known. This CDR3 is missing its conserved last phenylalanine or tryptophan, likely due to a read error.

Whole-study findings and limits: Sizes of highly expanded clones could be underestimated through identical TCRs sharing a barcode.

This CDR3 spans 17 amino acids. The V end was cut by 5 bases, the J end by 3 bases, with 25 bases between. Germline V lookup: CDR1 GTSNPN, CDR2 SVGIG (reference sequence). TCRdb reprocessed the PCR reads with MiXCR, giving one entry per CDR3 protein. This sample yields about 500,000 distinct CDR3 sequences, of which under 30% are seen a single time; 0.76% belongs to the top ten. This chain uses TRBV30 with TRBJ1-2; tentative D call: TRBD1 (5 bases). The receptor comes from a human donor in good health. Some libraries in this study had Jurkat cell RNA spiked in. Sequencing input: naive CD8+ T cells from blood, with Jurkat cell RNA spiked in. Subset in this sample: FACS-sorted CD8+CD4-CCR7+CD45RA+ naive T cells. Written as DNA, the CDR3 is TGTGCCTGGGGGGAAGACTCATCAGGGTATTATTACTATGGCTACACCTGC. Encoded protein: CAWGEDSSGYYYYGYTC.